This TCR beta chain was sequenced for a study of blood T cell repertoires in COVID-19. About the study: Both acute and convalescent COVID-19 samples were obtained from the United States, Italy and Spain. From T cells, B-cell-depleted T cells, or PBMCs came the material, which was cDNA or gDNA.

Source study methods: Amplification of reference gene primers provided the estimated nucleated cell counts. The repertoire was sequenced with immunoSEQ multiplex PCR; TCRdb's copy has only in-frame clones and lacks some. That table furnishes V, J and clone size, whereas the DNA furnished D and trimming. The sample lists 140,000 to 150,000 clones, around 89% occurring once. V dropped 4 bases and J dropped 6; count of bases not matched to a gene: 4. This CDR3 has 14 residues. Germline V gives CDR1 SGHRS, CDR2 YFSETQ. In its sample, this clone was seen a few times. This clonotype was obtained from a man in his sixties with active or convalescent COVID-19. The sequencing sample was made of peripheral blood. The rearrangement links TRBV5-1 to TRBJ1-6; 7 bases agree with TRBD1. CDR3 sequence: CASSDGTVNSPLHF. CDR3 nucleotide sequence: TGCGCCAGCAGCGACGGGACAGTTAATTCACCCCTCCACTTT.